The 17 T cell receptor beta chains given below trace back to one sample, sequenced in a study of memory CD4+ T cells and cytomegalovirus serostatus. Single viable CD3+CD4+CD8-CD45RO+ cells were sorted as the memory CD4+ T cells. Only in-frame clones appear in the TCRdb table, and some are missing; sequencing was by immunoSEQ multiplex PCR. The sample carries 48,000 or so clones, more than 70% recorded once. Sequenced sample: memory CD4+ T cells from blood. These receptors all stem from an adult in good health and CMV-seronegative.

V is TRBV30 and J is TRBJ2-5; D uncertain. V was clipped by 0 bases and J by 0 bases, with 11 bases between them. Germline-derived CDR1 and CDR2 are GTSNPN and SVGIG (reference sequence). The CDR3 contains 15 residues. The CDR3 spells CAWSVLTTYQETQYF. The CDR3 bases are TGTGCCTGGAGTGTACTAACCACTTACCAAGAGACCCAGTACTTC.

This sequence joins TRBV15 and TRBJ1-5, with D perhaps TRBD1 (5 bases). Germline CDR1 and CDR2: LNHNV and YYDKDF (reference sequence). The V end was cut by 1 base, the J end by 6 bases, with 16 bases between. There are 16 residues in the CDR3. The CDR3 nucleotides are TGTGCCACCAGCAGAGTAAAGGGGAGCGGCTTTCAGCCCCAGCATTTT. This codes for CATSRVKGSGFQPQHF.

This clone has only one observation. CDR3 sequence reads: CASSRTRDHGYTF. The CDR3 DNA follows: TGTGCCAGCAGCCGCACCCGGGACCATGGCTACACCTTC. The chain combines TRBV6-5 with TRBJ1-2; D possibly corresponds to TRBD1 (5 bases). The CDR3 is made up of 13 amino acids. V was clipped by 6 bases and J by 6 bases, with 14 bases between them. Per germline, CDR1 MNHEY and CDR2 SVGAGI.

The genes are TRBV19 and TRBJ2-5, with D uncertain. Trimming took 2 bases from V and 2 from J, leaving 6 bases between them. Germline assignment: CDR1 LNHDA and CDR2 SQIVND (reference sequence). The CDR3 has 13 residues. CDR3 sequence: CASSIRQQETQYF. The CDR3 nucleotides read TGTGCCAGTAGTATACGTCAGCAAGAGACCCAGTACTTC.

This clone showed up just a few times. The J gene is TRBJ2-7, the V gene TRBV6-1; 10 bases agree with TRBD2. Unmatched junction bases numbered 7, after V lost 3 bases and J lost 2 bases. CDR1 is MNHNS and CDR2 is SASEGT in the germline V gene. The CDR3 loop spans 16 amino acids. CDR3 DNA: TGTGCCAGCAGTGACTTGGGACTAGCGCGAGCCTACGAGCAGTACTTC. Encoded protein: CASSDLGLARAYEQYF.

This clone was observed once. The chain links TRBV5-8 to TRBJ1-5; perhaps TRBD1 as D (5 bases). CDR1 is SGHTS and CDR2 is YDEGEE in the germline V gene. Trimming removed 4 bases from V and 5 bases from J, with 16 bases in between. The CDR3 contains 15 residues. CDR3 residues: CASSRFAGKDQPQHF. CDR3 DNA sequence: TGTGCCAGCAGCCGTTTCGCAGGGAAGGATCAGCCCCAGCATTTT.

CDR3 sequence (DNA): TGTGCCAGCAGTGAAGTCGTCAGATGGGAGCAGTTCTTC. Protein: CASSEVVRWEQFF. J is TRBJ2-1 and V is TRBV2; D gene uncertain. Between the trimmed V and J ends, which lost 1 base and 10 bases, there was a span of 11 bases. CDR3 length: 13 amino acids. Germline V gene lookup returns CDR1 SNHLY and CDR2 FYNNEI.

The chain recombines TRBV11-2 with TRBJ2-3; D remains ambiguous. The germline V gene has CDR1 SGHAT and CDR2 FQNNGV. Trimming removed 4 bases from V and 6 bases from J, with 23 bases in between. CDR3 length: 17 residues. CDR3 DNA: TGTGCCAGCAGCTCGCCTCTTATGAGTATTGGAATCGATACGCAGTATTTT. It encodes CASSSPLMSIGIDTQYF.

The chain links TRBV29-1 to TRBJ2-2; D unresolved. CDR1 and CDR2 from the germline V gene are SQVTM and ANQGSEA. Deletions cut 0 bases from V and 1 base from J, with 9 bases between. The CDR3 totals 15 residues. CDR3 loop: CSVEDNKGNTGELFF. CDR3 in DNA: TGCAGCGTTGAAGATAATAAGGGGAACACCGGGGAGCTGTTTTTT.

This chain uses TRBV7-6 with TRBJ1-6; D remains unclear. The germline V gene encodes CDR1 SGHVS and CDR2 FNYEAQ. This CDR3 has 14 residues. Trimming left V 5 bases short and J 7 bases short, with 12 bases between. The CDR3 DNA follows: TGTGCCAGCAGCCCCCGGGGTCTGAATTCACCCCTCCACTTT. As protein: CASSPRGLNSPLHF.

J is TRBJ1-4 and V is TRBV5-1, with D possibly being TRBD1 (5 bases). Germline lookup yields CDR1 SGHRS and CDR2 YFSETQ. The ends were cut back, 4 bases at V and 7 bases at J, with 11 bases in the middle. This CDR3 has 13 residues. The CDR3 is CASSRSGGEKLFF. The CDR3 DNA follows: TGCGCCAGCAGCCGATCCGGGGGTGAAAAACTGTTTTTT. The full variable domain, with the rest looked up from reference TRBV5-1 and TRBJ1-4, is KAGVTQTPRYLIKTRGQQVTLSCSPISGHRSVSWYQQTPGQGLQFLFEYFSETQRNKGNFPGRFSGRQFSNSRSEMNVSTLELGDSALYLCASSRSGGEKLFFGSGTQLSVL.

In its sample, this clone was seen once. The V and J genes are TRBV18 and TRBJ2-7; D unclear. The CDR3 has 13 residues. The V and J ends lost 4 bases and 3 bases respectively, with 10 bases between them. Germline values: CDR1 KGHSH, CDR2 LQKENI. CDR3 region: CASSLTDGYEQYF. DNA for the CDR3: TGTGCCAGCTCACTCACTGACGGCTACGAGCAGTACTTC.

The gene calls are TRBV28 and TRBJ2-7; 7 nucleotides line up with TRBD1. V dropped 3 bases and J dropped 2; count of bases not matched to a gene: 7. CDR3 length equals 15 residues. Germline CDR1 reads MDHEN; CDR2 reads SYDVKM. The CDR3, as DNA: TGTGCCAGCAGTTTCGGGCAGGGGGTTCCCTACGAGCAGTACTTC. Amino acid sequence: CASSFGQGVPYEQYF. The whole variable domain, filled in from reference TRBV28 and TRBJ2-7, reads DVKVTQSSRYLVKRTGEKVFLECVQDMDHENMFWYRQDPGLGLRLIYFSYDVKMKEKGDIPEGYSVSREKKERFSLILESASTNQTSMYLCASSFGQGVPYEQYFGPGTRLTVT.

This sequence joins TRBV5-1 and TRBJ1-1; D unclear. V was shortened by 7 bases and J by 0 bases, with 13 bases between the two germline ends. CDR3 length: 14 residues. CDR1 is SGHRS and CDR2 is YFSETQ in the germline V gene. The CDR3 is CASFSLNMNTEAFF. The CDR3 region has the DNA TGCGCCAGCTTTTCCTTAAACATGAACACTGAAGCTTTCTTT.

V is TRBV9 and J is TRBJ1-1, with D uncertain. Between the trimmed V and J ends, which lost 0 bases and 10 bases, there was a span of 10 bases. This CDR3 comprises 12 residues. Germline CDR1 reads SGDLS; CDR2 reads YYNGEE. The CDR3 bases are TGTGCCAGCAGCGTAGAAGGAGGGCGAGCTTTCTTT. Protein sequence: CASSVEGGRAFF.

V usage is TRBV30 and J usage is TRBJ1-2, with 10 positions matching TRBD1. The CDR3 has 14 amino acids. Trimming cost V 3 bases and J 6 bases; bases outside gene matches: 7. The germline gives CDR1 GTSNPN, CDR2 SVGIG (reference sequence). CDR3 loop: CAWRETGGAHGYTF. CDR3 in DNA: TGTGCCTGGAGGGAGACAGGGGGCGCACATGGCTACACCTTC.

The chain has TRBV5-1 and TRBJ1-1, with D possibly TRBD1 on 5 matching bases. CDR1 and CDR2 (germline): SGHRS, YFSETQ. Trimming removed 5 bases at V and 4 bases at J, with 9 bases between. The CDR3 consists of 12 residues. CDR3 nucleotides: TGCGCCAGCAGAGGGGAGGGCACTGAAGCTTTCTTT. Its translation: CASRGEGTEAFF.